A selection of T cell receptor beta chains follows, all from one sample in a study of radiation and T cells in renal cell carcinoma. Assay: immunoSEQ multiplex PCR; the TCRdb copy retains only in-frame clones and omits some. The table includes roughly 130,000 clones, 88% detected once. The input for sequencing was blood, taken from a patient whose treatment included radiotherapy and nephrectomy. The receptor source for this set is a woman aged 70-85 years with renal cell carcinoma. CDR3s include the opening cysteine and the closing phenylalanine or tryptophan. Fields, in order: D gene, J gene, CDR3 length, V gene, clone size, CDR3 protein, CDR3 DNA. D genes are given only for firm matches. Rows give clone size only sometimes, using once, few, many, or a class for an expanded clone.

>TRBD1|TRBJ1-1|13|TRBV5-1|-
CASSLVTGGEAFF
TGCGCCAGCAGCTTGGTCACAGGGGGGGAAGCTTTCTTT
>-|TRBJ2-7|13|TRBV7-3|-
CASSTGPGAEQYF
TGTGCCAGCAGCACGGGACCGGGCGCGGAGCAGTACTTC
>-|TRBJ1-2|13|TRBV7-2|-
CASSLGGRYGYTF
TGTGCCAGCAGCTTGGGGGGTCGCTATGGCTACACCTTC
>-|TRBJ1-6|13|TRBV6-5|-
CASSYVRNSPLHF
TGTGCCAGCAGTTACGTGCGTAATTCACCCCTCCACTTT
>TRBD1|TRBJ1-1|15|TRBV5-1|once
CASRPRTGGNTEAFF
TGCGCCAGCAGACCCCGGACAGGGGGAAACACTGAAGCTTTCTTT
>TRBD1|TRBJ2-7|15|TRBV28|-
CASTGGQGASYEQYF
TGTGCCAGCACCGGAGGACAGGGGGCATCCTACGAGCAGTACTTC
>-|TRBJ1-5|11|TRBV6-1|-
CASSENQPQHF
TGTGCCAGCAGTGAGAATCAGCCCCAGCATTTT
>TRBD2|TRBJ2-3|14|TRBV7-2|-
CATDWAGRGNTQYF
TGTGCCACCGACTGGGCAGGGAGGGGAAATACGCAGTATTTT
>-|TRBJ1-2|14|TRBV5-1|-
CASSLAGRNYGYTF
TGCGCCAGCAGCTTGGCCGGGCGGAACTATGGCTACACCTTC
>-|TRBJ1-1|13|TRBV7-9|-
CASSLQGNTEAFF
TGTGCCAGCAGCCTGCAGGGGAACACTGAAGCTTTCTTT
>TRBD1|TRBJ2-2|16|TRBV28|-
CASSLLGGASTGELFF
TGTGCCAGCAGTTTATTAGGGGGCGCGAGCACCGGGGAGCTGTTTTTT
>-|TRBJ2-3|12|TRBV5-6|-
CASSVPTDTQYF
TGTGCCAGCAGCGTTCCGACAGATACGCAGTATTTT
>-|TRBJ1-1|14|TRBV19|-
CASSLRTLNTEAFF
TGTGCCAGTAGTCTTCGGACATTGAACACTGAAGCTTTCTTT
>TRBD1|TRBJ2-7|14|TRBV5-4|-
CASSSRQGDLEQYF
TGTGCCAGCAGCTCCCGACAGGGCGACCTCGAGCAGTACTTC
>-|TRBJ2-5|14|TRBV9|-
CASSVEAGMETQYF
TGTGCCAGCAGCGTAGAGGCAGGGATGGAGACCCAGTACTTC
>-|TRBJ2-7|13|TRBV28|-
CASSLGINYEQYF
TGTGCCAGCAGTTTAGGGATCAACTACGAGCAGTACTTC
>-|TRBJ1-4|15|TRBV7-9|-
CASSPSGGPREKLFF
TGTGCCAGCAGCCCAAGTGGGGGCCCACGGGAAAAACTGTTTTTT
>TRBD1|TRBJ2-7|14|TRBV6-1|once
CASGRQGARYEQYF
TGTGCCAGCGGTCGACAGGGCGCGAGGTACGAGCAGTACTTC
>-|TRBJ1-6|15|TRBV5-1|once
CASSLLGQRNSPLHF
TGCGCCAGCAGCTTGTTGGGGCAGAGGAATTCACCCCTCCACTTT
>TRBD1|TRBJ1-5|15|TRBV28|-
CASSLTGGGNQPQHF
TGTGCCAGCAGTTTAACAGGGGGCGGCAATCAGCCCCAGCATTTT
>TRBD1|TRBJ2-1|15|TRBV2|-
CASSPDRGLNNEQFF
TGTGCCAGCAGTCCCGACAGGGGCCTTAACAATGAGCAGTTCTTC
>-|TRBJ1-6|13|TRBV2|-
CASSSKTDSPLHF
TGTGCCAGCAGTTCTAAGACAGATTCACCCCTCCACTTT
>-|TRBJ1-4|15|TRBV28|-
CASSQTGGGYEKLFF
TGTGCCAGCAGTCAAACTGGGGGTGGTTACGAAAAACTGTTTTTT
>-|TRBJ1-3|14|TRBV11-2|-
CASSRGAAGNTIYF
TGTGCCAGCAGCCGGGGGGCGGCGGGAAACACCATATATTTT
>TRBD1|TRBJ1-2|16|TRBV19|once
CASSPRDRGFYYGYTF
TGTGCCAGTAGTCCCCGGGACAGGGGCTTTTACTATGGCTACACCTTC
>-|TRBJ2-5|17|TRBV7-6|-
CASSQGRGRFSQETQYF
TGTGCCAGCAGCCAGGGCAGGGGACGGTTCAGCCAAGAGACCCAGTACTTC
>TRBD1|TRBJ1-2|14|TRBV7-3|-
CASSPTRDSYGYTF
TGTGCCAGCAGCCCCACTAGGGACAGCTATGGCTACACCTTC
>-|TRBJ1-2|14|TRBV7-9|few
CASSHRDRPYGYTF
TGTGCCAGCAGCCACAGGGACCGCCCCTATGGCTACACCTTC
>TRBD2|TRBJ2-1|12|TRBV10-3|-
CATERGPNEQFF
TGTGCCACAGAGCGGGGGCCTAATGAGCAGTTCTTC
>-|TRBJ2-7|12|TRBV6-6|-
CASRGTAGEQYF
TGTGCCAGCAGGGGGACCGCAGGCGAGCAGTACTTC
>-|TRBJ2-3|12|TRBV30|-
CAWSVRRDTQYF
TGTGCCTGGAGTGTACGCAGGGATACGCAGTATTTT
>TRBD2|TRBJ2-7|17|TRBV28|-
CASSTGTSGAPSYEQYF
TGTGCCAGCAGTACCGGGACTAGCGGGGCTCCCTCCTACGAGCAGTACTTC
>-|TRBJ2-1|13|TRBV9|-
CASSVDRNNEQFF
TGTGCCAGCAGCGTAGACCGAAACAATGAGCAGTTCTTC
>-|TRBJ1-5|15|TRBV7-2|once
CASSLEGSSNQPQHF
TGTGCCAGCAGCTTAGAAGGTAGTAGCAATCAGCCCCAGCATTTT
>-|TRBJ2-6|15|TRBV5-6|-
CASNFREAGANVLTF
TGTGCCAGCAATTTTAGGGAGGCGGGGGCCAACGTCCTGACTTTC
>TRBD1|TRBJ1-1|13|TRBV19|-
CASSFGQGFEAFF
TGTGCCAGTAGTTTTGGACAGGGATTTGAAGCTTTCTTT
>-|TRBJ2-7|11|TRBV29-1|-
CSVGGGYEQYF
TGCAGCGTTGGTGGGGGCTACGAGCAGTACTTC
>TRBD1|TRBJ1-1|14|TRBV18|-
CASSPRQGAAEAFF
TGTGCCAGCTCACCACGCCAGGGGGCGGCTGAAGCTTTCTTT
>TRBD2|TRBJ2-7|13|TRBV6-1|-
CASSDSGGHEQYF
TGTGCCAGCAGTGATTCGGGGGGTCACGAGCAGTACTTC
>-|TRBJ1-6|14|TRBV7-2|once
CASSSSIPNSPLHF
TGTGCCAGCAGCTCCAGTATTCCTAATTCACCCCTCCACTTT
>-|TRBJ1-2|13|TRBV5-4|-
CASSLMSLGGYTF
TGTGCCAGCAGCTTGATGTCGTTGGGGGGCTACACCTTC
>-|TRBJ1-4|15|TRBV9|-
CASSVGTQGWEKLFF
TGTGCCAGCAGCGTAGGGACCCAGGGTTGGGAAAAACTGTTTTTT
>TRBD1|TRBJ1-6|14|TRBV7-9|-
CASSSGQYNSPLHF
TGTGCCAGCAGCTCGGGACAGTATAATTCACCCCTCCACTTT
>TRBD1|TRBJ1-4|16|TRBV18|-
CASSPQTGEANEKLFF
TGTGCCAGCTCACCGCAAACAGGGGAGGCTAATGAAAAACTGTTTTTT
>-|TRBJ2-3|11|TRBV20-1|-
CSARAGSTQYF
TGCAGTGCTAGAGCTGGGAGTACGCAGTATTTT